The entry below gives a single TCR beta chain sequence along with its context. Its target is not known. Germline assignment: CDR1 MDHEN and CDR2 SYDVKM. The V and J ends lost 2 bases and 2 bases, in that order; junction bases with no gene match: 4. CDR3 length: 15 amino acids. MiXCR was run by TCRdb on the reads, yielding one entry per CDR3 protein. The sample shows around 130,000 distinct CDR3 sequences, about 24% of them seen only once. This record comes from a study of T cell repertoires in cytomegalovirus infection. This clonotype was sampled from a human donor in good health (CMV status not recorded). Some clones in this sample may be carry-over from other donors' samples. The chain has TRBV28 and TRBJ2-7, with 9 nucleotides matching TRBD2. Sequences were obtained from PBMCs, sequenced either directly or after in vitro stimulation (not recorded which). The CDR3 region is CASSLSLAGPYEQYF. The CDR3 nucleotides read TGTGCCAGCAGTTTAAGTCTAGCGGGACCCTACGAGCAGTACTTC.